The 6 T cell receptor beta chains below all came from one sample that was sequenced in a study of blood T cells in healthy people across ages. Sample-barcoded 5' priming and a J-beta primer mix drove a second PCR of roughly 6 to 12 cycles. In TCRdb, the 5' RACE reads were re-called with MiXCR into one record per CDR3 protein. The repertoire consists of hundreds of thousands of distinct CDR3 sequences, with more than 40% occurring once and the leading ten covering about a fifth. What was sequenced was blood. These receptors all come from a man in his 60s in good health.

V usage is TRBV12-3 or TRBV12-4 and J usage is TRBJ1-5; no firm D call. The V gene lost 5 bases and the J gene lost 7 bases, with 9 bases spanning the gap. This CDR3 has 12 amino acids. CDR3 nucleotides: TGTGCCAGCAGTGCCTTAGACCAGCCCCAGCATTTT. Residues: CASSALDQPQHF.

This clonotype was picked up a small number of times. V usage is TRBV12-3 or TRBV12-4 and J usage is TRBJ2-1, with D maybe TRBD2 (6 bases). The CDR3 contains 16 residues. With 3 bases removed from V and 7 bases from J, the gap between germline ends came to 19 bases. CDR3 loop: CASSFSQRHAGNEQFF. The CDR3 nucleotides read TGTGCCAGCAGTTTTTCCCAGCGCCACGCGGGGAATGAGCAGTTCTTC.

The rearrangement joins TRBV7-2 to TRBJ2-5; D gene unclear. Trimming cost V 1 base and J 5 bases, with 8 bases left between them. The length of the CDR3 is 13 residues. Germline CDR1 and CDR2: SGHTA and FQGNSA. CDR3 protein: CASSLGLLETQYF. CDR3 in DNA: TGTGCCAGCAGCTTAGGGCTCTTGGAGACCCAGTACTTC.

J is TRBJ2-3 and V is TRBV6-5, with 8 positions matching TRBD2. CDR3 length: 16 amino acids. The germline V gene has CDR1 MNHEY and CDR2 SVGAGI. J lost 6 bases, V lost 5 bases, and 13 bases had no gene match. The CDR3 DNA follows: TGTGCCAGCAGTCCCACCGGGCGGGGGGAAGTGGATACGCAGTATTTT. Its translation: CASSPTGRGEVDTQYF.

This chain uses TRBV9 with TRBJ2-3; no clear D. V dropped 1 base and J dropped 1 base, with 13 bases sitting between them. The CDR3 has 16 residues. From germline, CDR1 is SGDLS and CDR2 YYNGEE. For the CDR3, the DNA is TGTGCCAGCAGCGTACGGGTTAACGCTGGCACAGATACGCAGTATTTT. Translated, it gives CASSVRVNAGTDTQYF. Complete variable domain (other parts from reference TRBV9 and TRBJ2-3): DSGVTQTPKHLITATGQRVTLRCSPRSGDLSVYWYQQSLDQGLQFLIQYYNGEERAKGNILERFSAQQFPDLHSELNLSSLELGDSALYFCASSVRVNAGTDTQYFGPGTRLTVL.

The rearrangement links TRBV20-1 to TRBJ1-5; TRBD1 matches at 8 bases. V lost 7 bases to trimming and J lost 0 bases; unmatched junction nucleotides: 5. Germline loops: CDR1 DFQATT, CDR2 SNEGSKA (reference sequence). This CDR3 is 14 amino acids long. CDR3 region: CSVKQGVSNQPQHF. CDR3 coding DNA: TGCAGTGTGAAACAGGGGGTTAGCAATCAGCCCCAGCATTTT.